Listed below are T cell receptor beta chains from one sample, sequenced in a study of cytomegalovirus exposure and HLA in healthy donors. Some clones are missing from TCRdb's copy, which holds only in-frame ones; the method was immunoSEQ multiplex PCR. Of about 300,000 clones listed, roughly 90% are singletons. The sample consisted of PBMCs. Receptor source: a man aged 40-50 years in good health and CMV-seropositive. CDR3s include the opening cysteine and the closing phenylalanine or tryptophan. A D gene is named only where the DNA matches it firmly. A clone size is listed for some rows: how often the clone was seen (once, few, many), or a class if it is expanded.

J gene: TRBJ2-7; V gene: TRBV7-9; clone size: NA; D gene: TRBD1; CDR3 DNA: TGTGCCAGCAGCTTAGCTGGGACAGGGTCAGGTGAGCAGTACTTC; CDR3 protein: CASSLAGTGSGEQYF
J gene: TRBJ2-7; V gene: TRBV4-1; clone size: few; D gene: NA; CDR3 DNA: TGCGCCAGCAGCCAAGTTGTCCGGGTCGCGGGCGAGCAGTACTTC; CDR3 protein: CASSQVVRVAGEQYF
J gene: TRBJ2-3; V gene: TRBV5-1; clone size: NA; D gene: TRBD1; CDR3 DNA: TGCGCCAGCAGCGGGGACAGGGCAGATACGCAGTATTTT; CDR3 protein: CASSGDRADTQYF
J gene: TRBJ2-7; V gene: TRBV15; clone size: NA; D gene: NA; CDR3 DNA: TGTGCCACCAGCAGGGGCACAGATTTAAGCTCCTACGAGCAGTACTTC; CDR3 protein: CATSRGTDLSSYEQYF
J gene: TRBJ1-6; V gene: TRBV7-9; clone size: NA; D gene: TRBD1; CDR3 DNA: TGTGCCAGCAGGTTGACAGGGTCGGATTCACCCCTCCACTTT; CDR3 protein: CASRLTGSDSPLHF
J gene: TRBJ2-2; V gene: TRBV5-4; clone size: NA; D gene: TRBD2; CDR3 DNA: TGTGCCAGCAGCTCTAGCGGGAGGGCGTCGTTCGCGAACACCGGGGAGCTGTTTTTT; CDR3 protein: CASSSSGRASFANTGELFF
J gene: TRBJ2-2; V gene: TRBV7-9; clone size: NA; D gene: NA; CDR3 DNA: TGTGCCAGCAGCAACTACGTAGGAGGCACCGGGGAGCTGTTTTTT; CDR3 protein: CASSNYVGGTGELFF
J gene: TRBJ2-7; V gene: TRBV6-4; clone size: few; D gene: TRBD2; CDR3 DNA: TGTGCCAGCAGTGACTCGTCTAGCGGGAGCGGCGAGCAGTACTTC; CDR3 protein: CASSDSSSGSGEQYF
J gene: TRBJ2-7; V gene: TRBV15; clone size: NA; D gene: NA; CDR3 DNA: TGTGCCACCAGCAGAGACCAGTTCTCCTACGAGCAGTACTTC; CDR3 protein: CATSRDQFSYEQYF
J gene: TRBJ2-2; V gene: TRBV11-2; clone size: NA; D gene: TRBD1; CDR3 DNA: TGTGCCAGCAGCCCCCGGACAGGGCGATCCGGGGAGCTGTTTTTT; CDR3 protein: CASSPRTGRSGELFF
J gene: TRBJ1-1; V gene: TRBV29-1; clone size: few; D gene: NA; CDR3 DNA: TGCAGCGTGCCCAGAATCAGGAAACGGCATACGAACACTGAAGCTTTCTTT; CDR3 protein: CSVPRIRKRHTNTEAFF